The subject of this entry is one TCR beta chain. This record comes from a study of blood T cell repertoires in COVID-19. Study summary: PBMCs, B-cell-depleted T cells, or T cells were the source of the cDNA or gDNA that made up the material.

V lost 2 bases and J lost 7; bases outside the gene matches: 6. This CDR3 has 16 residues. Germline V gene lookup returns CDR1 MGHRA and CDR2 YSYEKL. How the authors handled the data: Estimation of nucleated cell counts was performed using reference gene primer amplification. Data came from immunoSEQ multiplex PCR; TCRdb stores just in-frame clones and leaves some out. That table supplies the V and J calls and clone size; D and trimming were determined from the DNA. The sample carries almost 300,000 clones, around nine tenths recorded once. The TCR was taken from a man aged 65 to 85 with acute or convalescent COVID-19. The sample consisted of peripheral blood. The chain links TRBV4-1 to TRBJ2-1; TRBD2 aligns across 12 bases. In DNA, the CDR3 is TGCGCCAGCAGCCAACTACTAGCGGGAGGCGGGAATGAGCAGTTCTTC. Amino acid sequence: CASSQLLAGGGNEQFF.